The T cell receptor beta chain described here comes from a study of cytomegalovirus exposure and HLA in healthy donors. Findings of the study overall: According to reports, the classifier identified cytomegalovirus status with high specificity and sensitivity. For TCR beta chains, V- and J-gene trimming was later linked to a missense DCLRE1C variant. In a later analysis, parvovirus B19, influenza, CMV and Epstein-Barr virus appeared linked to several top co-occurrence clusters.

Researchers ran the PCR with 60 Vbeta and 13 Jbeta primers. This table comes from immunoSEQ multiplex PCR, and its TCRdb copy is limited to in-frame clones, with some not included. Counted here are about 86,000 clones, about four fifths occurring once; the ten biggest clones make up roughly 14%. In germline, CDR1 is MNHEY, CDR2 SMNVEV (reference sequence). The CDR3 covers 22 residues. V was pared by 0 bases and J by 7 bases, with 20 bases of the junction left unmatched. Points on this clone: The antigen remains undetermined.

This TCR was sampled from a woman in her thirties or forties in good health and CMV-seropositive. The source material was PBMCs. V gene TRBV27 combines with J gene TRBJ2-1; 14 bases map to TRBD2. CDR3 in DNA: TGTGCCAGCAGTTTATCGAGATTGACTAGCGGGAGGGCCAGAGGGGTCCGGAATGAGCAGTTCTTC. This sequence encodes CASSLSRLTSGRARGVRNEQFF.